The 24 T cell receptor beta chains in this list originate from one sample, sequenced in a study of cytomegalovirus exposure and HLA in healthy donors (dated by TCRdb to the late 2010s). The method behind the library was the immunoSEQ multiplex PCR assay. For the multiplex PCR, a mixture combining 60 forward primers for TCR Vbeta segments and 13 reverse primers for TCR Jbeta segments was used. The table comes from immuneACCESS by way of TCRdb, which keeps in-frame sequences with V and J called. Part of the clones is missing from these tables; in studies checked, under half for an unresolved V gene and the rest for unknown reasons. This sample has about 170,000 clones in its table, and 78% of those were observed once. In total, the top ten clones hold 3.1% of the sample. Source material: PBMCs. Every receptor here comes from a woman aged 45-59 years in good health and CMV-seropositive.

The chain is built from TRBV10-3 and TRBJ2-1; TRBD2 is a possible D gene (5 bases). Per germline, CDR1 ENHRY and CDR2 SYGVKD. The CDR3 totals 16 residues. V lost 0 bases and J 3 bases, leaving 12 bases between the germline ends. The CDR3 is CAISESLSEGYNEQFF. The CDR3 DNA reads as TGTGCCATCAGTGAGTCCCTATCTGAGGGCTACAATGAGCAGTTCTTC.

The rearrangement links TRBV7-8 to TRBJ1-1, with D hard to call. CDR1 SGHVS and CDR2 FQNEAQ come from the germline V gene. The CDR3 loop spans 16 amino acids. V shed 4 bases and J shed 2 bases, with 17 bases lying between them. In DNA, the CDR3 is TGTGCCAGCAGCTCCCTCGGTTGGGCCCCCAACACTGAAGCTTTCTTT. The encoded protein is CASSSLGWAPNTEAFF.

This chain joins TRBV4-1 and TRBJ1-1; 8 nucleotides agree with TRBD1. The CDR3 runs 10 residues. Germline loops: CDR1 MGHRA, CDR2 YSYEKL. The V gene end was trimmed by 8 bases and the J gene end by 10 bases; junction bases not matched to a gene: 3. The CDR3 reads CASDDRGAFF. DNA of the CDR3: TGCGCCAGCGATGACAGGGGAGCTTTCTTT.

In this sample, this clone turned up once. This chain joins TRBV5-4 and TRBJ2-4; TRBD1 agrees at 8 bases. The V and J ends lost 3 bases and 1 base, in that order; junction bases with no gene match: 3. Germline V gives CDR1 SGHNT, CDR2 YYREEE (reference sequence). The CDR3 is made up of 15 amino acids. Here the CDR3 reads CASSSGGAAKNIQYF. CDR3 nucleotide sequence: TGTGCCAGCAGCTCAGGGGGCGCGGCCAAAAACATTCAGTACTTC.

The chain couples TRBV28 to TRBJ2-2; 8 bases match TRBD1. The V gene end was trimmed by 7 bases and the J gene end by 6 bases; junction bases not matched to a gene: 13. The CDR3 covers 16 residues. Germline CDR1 MDHEN, CDR2 SYDVKM. CDR3 sequence (DNA): TGTGCCAGCATGCGGCGGACAGGGTCCAGGTCCGGGGAGCTGTTTTTT. Protein: CASMRRTGSRSGELFF.

This clone came up a few times. V gene TRBV6-1 combines with J gene TRBJ2-6; D not certain. CDR3 length equals 14 residues. From germline, CDR1 is MNHNS and CDR2 SASEGT. The germline V and J ends were trimmed by 5 bases and 0 bases, with 5 bases remaining between them. The CDR3 nucleotides read TGTGCCAGCAGTCCTAGCTCTGGGGCCAACGTCCTGACTTTC. Amino acids: CASSPSSGANVLTF.

The rearrangement joins TRBV4-3 to TRBJ2-6, with TRBD2 matching over 7 bases. Germline values: CDR1 LGHNA, CDR2 YSLEER. V lost 2 bases, J lost 2 bases, and 3 bases stayed unmatched. The CDR3 is made up of 16 amino acids. CDR3 sequence: CASSQNGGTGANVLTF. The CDR3 nucleotides read TGCGCCAGCAGCCAAAACGGGGGGACTGGGGCCAACGTCCTGACTTTC.

The chain is built from TRBV7-3 and TRBJ2-2, with 7 bases that match TRBD2. The CDR3 covers 15 residues. The germline CDR1 and CDR2 sequences are SGHTA and FQGTGA. V lost 4 bases to trimming and J lost 2 bases; unmatched junction nucleotides: 4. CDR3 protein: CASSSSGTNTGELFF. CDR3 in DNA: TGTGCCAGCAGCTCAAGCGGGACTAACACCGGGGAGCTGTTTTTT.

A word on this clone: At one of its ends the junction is not consistent with the germline gene, which may arise from a read error. The chain recombines TRBV7-7 with TRBJ2-7; TRBD2 is a possible D gene (6 bases). CDR3 length equals 13 residues. Looked up from germline, CDR1 is SSHAT and CDR2 is FNYEAQ (reference sequence). This CDR3 is CASSLVAEGEQYF. CDR3 nucleotides: TGTGCTAGCAGCTTAGTAGCGGAAGGCGAGCAGTACTTC.

The V and J genes are TRBV5-8 and TRBJ2-1; possibly TRBD2 for D (5 bases). Per germline, CDR1 SGHTS and CDR2 YDEGEE. V lost 1 base and J 6 bases, leaving 17 bases between the germline ends. This CDR3 has 16 residues. The CDR3 DNA is TGTGCCAGCAGCTTGTGGGAGCCTCCCCTACCCAATGAGCAGTTCTTC. It translates to CASSLWEPPLPNEQFF.

CDR3 in DNA: TGCAGCGTCGCGGGGACAGGGGACACCGGGGAGCTGTTTTTT. The encoded protein is CSVAGTGDTGELFF. V is TRBV29-1 and J is TRBJ2-2; 10 bases match TRBD1. Trimming took 6 bases from V and 3 from J; bases not matched to a gene: 4. There are 14 residues in the CDR3. The V gene's germline CDR1 is SQVTM and CDR2 ANQGSEA.

The chain has TRBV7-2 and TRBJ2-1, with 15 bases that match TRBD2. J was trimmed by 5 bases and V by 0 bases; bases with no gene match: 11. Germline V gives CDR1 SGHTA, CDR2 FQGNSA. The CDR3 has 20 amino acids. CDR3 sequence (DNA): TGTGCCAGCAGCTTAGCGCTAGGACTAGCGGGGGGGAGACGCGACAATGAGCAGTTCTTC. It specifies CASSLALGLAGGRRDNEQFF.

J is TRBJ1-5 and V is TRBV10-3, with TRBD1 matching 8 bases. The germline V gene encodes CDR1 ENHRY and CDR2 SYGVKD. With 4 bases clipped from V and 7 bases from J, the junction kept 3 bases outside the gene matches. The CDR3 has 13 amino acids. CDR3 residues: CAISADRGQPQHF. CDR3 coding DNA: TGTGCCATCAGTGCCGACAGGGGCCAGCCCCAGCATTTT.

The rearrangement uses TRBV5-4 and TRBJ2-1, with D tentatively TRBD2 (6 bases). V gave up 0 bases and J gave up 6 bases, with 10 bases separating them. Per the germline V gene, CDR1 is SGHNT and CDR2 is YYREEE (reference sequence). The CDR3 runs to 14 residues. As DNA, the CDR3 is TGTGCCAGCAGCTTGGCCTTGGAGGGCAATGAGCAGTTCTTC. Its translation: CASSLALEGNEQFF.

The chain joins TRBV5-1 to TRBJ2-7, with D tentatively TRBD1 (5 bases). The CDR3 covers 14 residues. CDR1 is SGHRS, CDR2 YFSETQ, per germline. Trimming pared 2 bases from V and 3 bases from J, leaving 12 bases between. CDR3 region: CASSLRQGGYEQYF. The DNA of the CDR3 is TGCGCCAGCAGCTTACGGCAGGGCGGCTACGAGCAGTACTTC.

V gene TRBV18 combines with J gene TRBJ1-6; 9 bases align to TRBD1. The junction had 10 bases not matched to a gene; V was cut back by 2 bases and J by 11 bases. The CDR3 has 16 amino acids. CDR1 is KGHSH, CDR2 LQKENI, per germline. The CDR3 protein is CASSPTTGGRGTPLHF. DNA of the CDR3: TGTGCCAGCTCACCAACAACAGGGGGCCGGGGGACACCCCTCCACTTT.

V is TRBV4-3 and J is TRBJ2-7; D remains ambiguous. In germline, CDR1 is LGHNA, CDR2 YSLEER. V lost 1 base to trimming and J lost 3 bases, with 10 bases between them. The CDR3 covers 14 residues. The CDR3 sequence is CASSQGRNSYEQYF. The CDR3 DNA sequence: TGCGCCAGCAGCCAAGGCCGCAATAGCTACGAGCAGTACTTC.

The CDR3 here is CASSSSGSSIGAFF. The CDR3 DNA reads TGTGCCAGCAGCTCCTCCGGGTCCTCTATCGGGGCTTTCTTT. The V call is TRBV7-2, the J call TRBJ1-1, with unresolved D. Germline CDR1 and CDR2: SGHTA and FQGNSA. V was cut by 4 bases and J by 11 bases, with 20 bases left in between. CDR3 length: 14 residues.

This clone was recorded only once. The chain carries TRBV6-5 and TRBJ2-1; 7 bases align to TRBD2. CDR1 is MNHEY and CDR2 is SVGAGI in the germline V gene. The V segment lost 6 bases and the J segment 1 base; nucleotides outside the gene matches: 6. The CDR3 consists of 15 residues. Here the CDR3 DNA reads TGTGCCAGCAGCCTGAAGCGGGGTTCCTACAATGAGCAGTTCTTC. It specifies CASSLKRGSYNEQFF.

This sequence joins TRBV9 and TRBJ1-4, with D possibly TRBD1 on 5 matching bases. The CDR3 runs to 15 residues. Germline values: CDR1 SGDLS, CDR2 YYNGEE. The germline V and J ends were trimmed by 0 bases and 6 bases, with 12 bases remaining between them. The CDR3 sequence is CASSVVEGGDEKLFF. For the CDR3, the DNA is TGTGCCAGCAGCGTAGTGGAGGGAGGGGATGAAAAACTGTTTTTT.

This clone was seen only a few times. The V and J genes are TRBV30 and TRBJ2-1; TRBD2 matches at 13 bases. Trimming at V came to 3 bases and at J to 5 bases, leaving 1 base not matched to a gene. Germline CDR1 and CDR2: GTSNPN and SVGIG (reference sequence). The CDR3 has 14 residues. In DNA form, the CDR3 reads TGTGCCTGGAGCGGGACTAGCGGGGACAATGAGCAGTTCTTC. Translated: CAWSGTSGDNEQFF. Full variable domain (outside the CDR3, taken from reference TRBV30 and TRBJ2-1): SQTIHQWPATLVQPVGSPLSLECTVEGTSNPNLYWYRQAAGRGLQLLFYSVGIGQISSEVPQNLSASRPQDRQFILSSKKLLLSDSGFYLCAWSGTSGDNEQFFGPGTRLTVL.

The sample holds a few counts of this clone. In DNA form, the CDR3 reads TGTGCCAGCTCACCCCTGGCCTCCTACGAGCAGTACTTC. The encoded protein is CASSPLASYEQYF. V is TRBV18 and J is TRBJ2-7; no clear D. Germline CDR1 is KGHSH and CDR2 is LQKENI. The ends were cut back, 3 bases at V and 0 bases at J, with 6 bases in the middle. The length of the CDR3 is 13 residues.

This chain links TRBV29-1 with TRBJ2-7, with TRBD1 matching 11 bases. The J segment lost 3 bases and the V segment lost 3 bases, leaving 1 base of the junction unmatched. This CDR3 contains 13 residues. The germline V gene encodes CDR1 SQVTM and CDR2 ANQGSEA. In nucleotides, the CDR3 is TGCAGCGTTGAGGGGACAGGGGGCTACGAGCAGTACTTC. It yields the protein CSVEGTGGYEQYF.

J is TRBJ2-1 and V is TRBV19, with TRBD2 matching 9 bases. This CDR3 is built from 15 residues. V was clipped by 1 base and J by 7 bases; unmatched bases: 5. Germline V gene lookup returns CDR1 LNHDA and CDR2 SQIVND (reference sequence). CDR3 sequence: CASSIVAGGANEQFF. CDR3 bases: TGTGCCAGTAGTATAGTTGCGGGAGGGGCTAATGAGCAGTTCTTC.